This T cell receptor (beta chain) was documented in a study of post-analysis software for immune sequencing data (dated by TCRdb to between 2015 and 2016). Regarding the complete study: Disease courses on record covered relapsing-remitting, secondary progressive and progressive-relapsing multiple sclerosis, though some patients had no subtype annotation. Patient repertoires were compared against about a dozen previously published healthy control repertoires from donors aged 6 to 25 years. A subset of samples was prepared in parallel using single-end sample barcoding, then pooled and co-amplified after Illumina adapter ligation.

In this sample, this clonotype turned up a few times. Its specific antigen is unknown. With a much larger clone just one base away, this may be a read error. From the cysteine through the phenylalanine, the CDR3 covers 13 amino acids. The retained sequence is limited to the CDR3, 39 bases, with the frame set at the first base. Per the germline V gene, KGHSH is the CDR1 and LQKENI is the CDR2. Overall study outcomes, separate from this receptor: The control group was slightly older than the multiple sclerosis patient group. Multiple sclerosis patients had significantly lower normalized Chao1 diversity than controls, a result that suggests substantial peripheral T-cell clonal expansion. Direct clustering with F measure revealed strong co-clustering of samples prepared in the same batch, which led to a batch-effect correction. Significantly higher frequencies in patients than in controls were found for roughly 5 TRBV segments, including TRBV5-6, TRBV5-1 and TRBV20-1.

Taken with the paper, the label for time point translates to: second blood draw from one MS patient after hematopoietic stem cell transplantation. To demonstrate the VDJtools post-analysis software, the study profiled TCR beta repertoires from the peripheral blood of 10 to 15 young patients with multiple sclerosis. The patients with multiple sclerosis were children and adolescents between roughly 6 and 15 years of age. Library preparation was by PCR. The instrument given in TCRdb is Illumina HiSeq 2500. Unique molecular identifiers were incorporated into TCR beta cDNA libraries to reduce PCR and sequencing biases. About 500,000 cDNA molecules were obtained for every 1 to 10 million input T cells, so each molecule roughly corresponded to one T cell. The same protocol used for the earlier healthy control dataset was applied to prepare and sequence the patient libraries. Samples belonging to the same batch were prepared together, multiplexed and sequenced on a shared HiSeq lane. As for the authors' bioinformatics: MIGEC handled the raw barcoded reads, throwing out single-read molecular identifier groups before consensus assembly and CDR3 extraction. Clonotype tables were post-analysed with VDJtools, normalizing diversity by down-sampling all datasets to the smallest sample size. Repertoire overlap clustering matched CDR3 amino acid but not nucleotide sequences to correct batch-related cross-sample contamination. TCRdb reanalyzed the raw reads on its own, using fastp at Q25 for trimming and MiXCR for clone calling, and kept in-frame beta chains. CDR3 protein duplicates are merged, each entry listing the most common genes and DNA. The V and J calls and clone size come from TCRdb's table, not from the authors' own analysis. Within this sample are under 200,000 distinct CDR3 sequences, with roughly 34% of them counted one time only. The ten largest clones add up to 25% to 30% of the sample.

The specimen comprised blood, sampled after autologous hematopoietic stem cell transplantation. The TCR comes from a girl between 5 and 17 years old with multiple sclerosis. Donor details come from another sample of the same person, matched by shared clones. The V gene is TRBV18 and the J gene is TRBJ2-7; TRBD1 lines up with 8 middle nucleotides. The DNA sequence reads TGTGCCGGCTCACCGGGACAGGCCTACGAGCAGTACTTC. The resulting protein is CAGSPGQAYEQYF.